This T cell receptor (beta chain) was captured in a study of blood T cell repertoires in COVID-19. Study-wide context: The origin of the acute and convalescent COVID-19 samples was the United States, Italy and Spain.

In the original analysis: For nucleated cells, counts were estimated from reference gene primer amplification. Profiling relied on immunoSEQ multiplex PCR, and the TCRdb table lists in-frame clones only, not all of them. For V, J and clone size, that table is used; D and trimming come from the DNA. This table has approximately 230,000 clones, around 85% appearing once. This sequence was found in a man aged 80 or over with acute or convalescent COVID-19. The sample was peripheral blood.

The CDR3 loop is CASSQGTGSPLGQYF. For the CDR3, the DNA is TGTGCCAGCAGCCAAGGGACAGGGAGCCCCTTGGGGCAGTACTTC. The V gene is TRBV3-1 (or the pseudogene TRBV3-2), the J gene TRBJ2-7, with TRBD1 identical over 8 bases. The CDR3 sequence is 15 residues long. V trimming: 1 base; J trimming: 9 bases; junction bases outside the gene matches: 11. Germline-derived CDR1 and CDR2 are LGHDT and YNNKEL (reference sequence).